One sample yielded the 13 T cell receptor beta chains listed below, sequenced in a study of radiation and T cells in renal cell carcinoma. Time point reported: blood 2 weeks post-SBRT. This sample's treatment: 15 Gy SBRT to primary tumor, nephrectomy 4 weeks later. Some clones are missing from TCRdb's copy, which holds only in-frame ones; the method was immunoSEQ multiplex PCR. The sample shows 100,000 to 150,000 clones, around 85% of them seen only once. Source: blood, taken from a patient whose treatment included radiotherapy and nephrectomy. The receptor set was obtained from a man aged 45-65 years with renal cell carcinoma.

This rearrangement joins TRBV6-5 to TRBJ1-5; no clear D. The V and J ends lost 8 bases and 5 bases respectively, with 4 bases between them. Per germline, CDR1 MNHEY and CDR2 SVGAGI. The CDR3 is 10 amino acids. CDR3 in amino acids: CASGYQPQHF. CDR3 nucleotide sequence: TGTGCCAGCGGATATCAGCCCCAGCATTTT.

The chain links TRBV10-2 to TRBJ2-3, with D maybe TRBD2 (6 bases). The V end was cut by 6 bases, the J end by 2 bases, with 9 bases between. This CDR3 has 13 amino acids. Germline-derived CDR1 and CDR2 are WSHSY and SAAADI. CDR3 nucleotides: TGCGCCAGCAGAGGGACTGACACAGATACGCAGTATTTT. This translates into CASRGTDTDTQYF.

This chain uses TRBV7-9 with TRBJ2-5, with TRBD1 matching 12 bases. CDR1 is SEHNR and CDR2 is FQNEAQ in the germline V gene (reference sequence). This CDR3 has 16 amino acids. J gave up 5 bases and V 3 bases, and 7 bases lay outside the gene matches. This CDR3 reads CASSFHTGQGAETQYF. CDR3 sequence (DNA): TGTGCCAGCAGCTTCCATACGGGACAGGGGGCTGAGACCCAGTACTTC.

The chain is built from TRBV28 and TRBJ1-4; D is undetermined. The germline gives CDR1 MDHEN, CDR2 SYDVKM. V was cut by 4 bases and J by 10 bases, with 22 bases left in between. CDR3 size: 16 residues. The CDR3 region has the DNA TGTGCCAGCAGTTCTGGAAACCCCGAGGTGATCGGAAAACTGTTTTTT. It is translated as CASSSGNPEVIGKLFF.

The sample holds one count of this clone. The chain carries TRBV2 and TRBJ1-2, with D perhaps matching TRBD1 (6 bases). The germline V gene has CDR1 SNHLY and CDR2 FYNNEI. Trimming shortened V by 6 bases and J by 0 bases, and 11 bases separated the two germline ends. This CDR3 contains 14 residues. CDR3 sequence: CASRPGTTNYGYTF. The CDR3 bases are TGTGCCAGCAGGCCCGGGACAACTAACTATGGCTACACCTTC.

This clone appeared a single time. The chain recombines TRBV5-1 with TRBJ1-3; TRBD1 is a possible D gene (5 bases). This CDR3 contains 14 residues. Trimming pared 7 bases from V and 4 bases from J, leaving 15 bases between. CDR1 SGHRS and CDR2 YFSETQ come from the germline V gene. In DNA form, the CDR3 reads TGCGCCAGCTATGAGGGTCGGACAGGAAACACCATATATTTT. This encodes CASYEGRTGNTIYF.

V is TRBV6-1 and J is TRBJ1-1, with D unclear. This CDR3 comprises 8 residues. The germline CDR1 and CDR2 sequences are MNHNS and SASEGT. Trimming shortened V by 9 bases and J by 11 bases, and 7 bases separated the two germline ends. The CDR3 DNA reads as TGTGCCAGGGGTTGGGCTTTCTTT. Encoded protein: CARGWAFF.

This clone turned up a few times. The chain carries TRBV19 and TRBJ1-1; tentatively, D is TRBD1 (6 bases). The V end was cut by 2 bases, the J end by 4 bases, with 17 bases between. The V gene's germline CDR1 is LNHDA and CDR2 SQIVND (reference sequence). The CDR3 consists of 16 residues. The CDR3: CASSIPPRGGITEAFF. The CDR3 DNA reads as TGTGCCAGTAGTATACCCCCCAGGGGTGGGATCACTGAAGCTTTCTTT.

This chain uses TRBV27 with TRBJ1-1; the match to TRBD1 covers 7 bases. Germline CDR1 and CDR2: MNHEY and SMNVEV (reference sequence). The CDR3 length is 14 residues. The ends lost 5 bases at V and 5 bases at J; junction bases unmatched: 8. This CDR3 reads CASSTRQGGTEAFF. The CDR3 nucleotides are TGTGCCAGCAGTACCCGACAGGGAGGAACTGAAGCTTTCTTT.

This chain joins TRBV2 and TRBJ2-5, with 8 bases matching TRBD1. This CDR3 contains 15 residues. V trimming: 5 bases; J trimming: 2 bases; junction bases outside the gene matches: 7. Germline CDR1 SNHLY, CDR2 FYNNEI. The CDR3 region has the DNA TGTGCCAGCAGTTCTTGGACAGGGAGACAAGAGACCCAGTACTTC. Its protein product is CASSSWTGRQETQYF.

V gene TRBV27 combines with J gene TRBJ1-1; 8 bases align to TRBD1. The CDR3 has 15 amino acids. After removal of 3 bases from V and 0 bases from J, the junction contained 3 bases not matched to a gene. Looked up from germline, CDR1 is MNHEY and CDR2 is SMNVEV (reference sequence). CDR3 sequence: CASSLTGAMNTEAFF. DNA for the CDR3: TGTGCCAGCAGTTTGACAGGGGCGATGAACACTGAAGCTTTCTTT.

The chain is built from TRBV10-2 and TRBJ2-1, with D tentatively TRBD2 (6 bases). CDR3 length: 15 amino acids. Germline V gives CDR1 WSHSY, CDR2 SAAADI. Deletions cut 5 bases from V and 4 bases from J, with 15 bases between. The CDR3 loop is CASSPTSPEYNEQFF. The CDR3 DNA reads TGCGCCAGCAGTCCTACTAGCCCAGAATACAATGAGCAGTTCTTC.

The chain has TRBV4-2 and TRBJ1-4, with 9 nucleotides matching TRBD1. Trimming took 0 bases from V and 7 from J; bases not matched to a gene: 6. CDR3 length: 16 residues. CDR1 is LGHNA, CDR2 YNFKEQ, per germline. The CDR3 DNA is TGTGCCAGCAGCCAAGACCGGGACAGGGAGAGTGAAAAACTGTTTTTT. Translation gives CASSQDRDRESEKLFF.